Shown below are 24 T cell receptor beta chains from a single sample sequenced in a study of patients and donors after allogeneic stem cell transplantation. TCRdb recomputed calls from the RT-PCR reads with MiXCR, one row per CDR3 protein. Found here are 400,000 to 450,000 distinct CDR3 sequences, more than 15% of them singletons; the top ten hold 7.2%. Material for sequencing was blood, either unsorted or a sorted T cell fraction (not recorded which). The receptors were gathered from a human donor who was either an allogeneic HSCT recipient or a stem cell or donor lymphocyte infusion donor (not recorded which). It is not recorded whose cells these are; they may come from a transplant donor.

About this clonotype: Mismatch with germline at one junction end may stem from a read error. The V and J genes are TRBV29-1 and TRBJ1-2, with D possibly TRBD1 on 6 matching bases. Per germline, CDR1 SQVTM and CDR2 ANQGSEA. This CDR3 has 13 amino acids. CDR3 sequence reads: CSVEEDSNYGYTF. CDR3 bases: TGCAGCGTGGAAGAGGACAGCAACTATGGCTACACCTTC.

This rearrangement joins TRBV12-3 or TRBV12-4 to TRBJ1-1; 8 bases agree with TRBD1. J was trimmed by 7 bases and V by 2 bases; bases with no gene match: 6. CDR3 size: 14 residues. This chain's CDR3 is CASSLRRGTGEAFF. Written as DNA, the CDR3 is TGTGCCAGCAGTTTACGGAGAGGGACAGGTGAAGCTTTCTTT.

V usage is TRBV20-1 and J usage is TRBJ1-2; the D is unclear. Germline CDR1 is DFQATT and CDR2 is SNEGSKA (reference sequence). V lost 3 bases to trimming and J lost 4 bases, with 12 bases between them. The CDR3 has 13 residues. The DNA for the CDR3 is TGCAGTGCTAGTTCGCCGGGCACCTATGGCTACACCTTC. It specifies CSASSPGTYGYTF.

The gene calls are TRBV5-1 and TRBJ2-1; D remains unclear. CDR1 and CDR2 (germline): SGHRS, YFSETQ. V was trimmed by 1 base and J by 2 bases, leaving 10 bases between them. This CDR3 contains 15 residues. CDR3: CASSLPSNPYNEQFF. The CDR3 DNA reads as TGCGCCAGCAGCTTGCCAAGTAACCCCTACAATGAGCAGTTCTTC.

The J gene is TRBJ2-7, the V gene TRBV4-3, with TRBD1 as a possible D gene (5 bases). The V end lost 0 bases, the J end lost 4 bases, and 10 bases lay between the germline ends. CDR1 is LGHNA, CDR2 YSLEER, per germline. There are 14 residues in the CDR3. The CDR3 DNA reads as TGCGCCAGCAGCCAAGATAGTGGGGCTTACGAGCAGTACTTC. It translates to CASSQDSGAYEQYF.

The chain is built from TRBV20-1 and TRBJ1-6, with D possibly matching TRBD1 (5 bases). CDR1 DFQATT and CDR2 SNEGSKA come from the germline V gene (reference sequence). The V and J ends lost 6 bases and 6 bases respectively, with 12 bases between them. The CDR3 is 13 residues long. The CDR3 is CSAKRGVNSPLHF. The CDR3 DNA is TGCAGTGCGAAACGGGGCGTTAATTCACCCCTCCACTTT.

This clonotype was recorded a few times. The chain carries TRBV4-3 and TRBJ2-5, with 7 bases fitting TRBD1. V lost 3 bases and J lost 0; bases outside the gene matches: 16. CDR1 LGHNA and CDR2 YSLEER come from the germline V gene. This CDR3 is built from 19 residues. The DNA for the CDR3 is TGCGCCAGCAGCCATGTCACTTATCCGGGACAGAGGTACCAAGAGACCCAGTACTTC. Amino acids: CASSHVTYPGQRYQETQYF.

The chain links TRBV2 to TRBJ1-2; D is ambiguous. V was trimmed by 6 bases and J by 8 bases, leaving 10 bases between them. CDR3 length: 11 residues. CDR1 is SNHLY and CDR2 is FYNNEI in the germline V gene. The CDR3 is CASSPSRGYTF. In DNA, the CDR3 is TGTGCCAGCAGCCCCTCCCGAGGCTACACCTTC.

Written as DNA, the CDR3 is TGCAGTGCTAGAGGGACCGAAGCGGCGAGCACAGATACGCAGTATTTT. Its protein is CSARGTEAASTDTQYF. The V call is TRBV20-1, the J call TRBJ2-3; possible D gene TRBD2, 5 bases. V shed 1 base and J shed 0 bases, with 14 bases lying between them. The CDR3 extends over 16 amino acids. CDR1 is DFQATT, CDR2 SNEGSKA, per germline (reference sequence).

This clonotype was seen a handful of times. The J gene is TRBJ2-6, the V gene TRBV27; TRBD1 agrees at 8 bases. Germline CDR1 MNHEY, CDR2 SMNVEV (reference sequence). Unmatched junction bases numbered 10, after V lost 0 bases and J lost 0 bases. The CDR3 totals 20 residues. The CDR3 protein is CASSLSPGTGSSSGANVLTF. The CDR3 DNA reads TGTGCCAGCAGTTTATCGCCCGGGACAGGTTCATCCTCTGGGGCCAACGTCCTGACTTTC.

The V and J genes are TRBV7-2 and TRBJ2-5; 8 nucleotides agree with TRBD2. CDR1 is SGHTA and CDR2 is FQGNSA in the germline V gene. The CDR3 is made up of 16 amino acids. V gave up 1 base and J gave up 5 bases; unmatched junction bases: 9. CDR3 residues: CASSLGEGLESETQYF. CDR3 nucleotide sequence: TGTGCCAGCAGCTTAGGGGAGGGACTAGAGAGCGAGACCCAGTACTTC.

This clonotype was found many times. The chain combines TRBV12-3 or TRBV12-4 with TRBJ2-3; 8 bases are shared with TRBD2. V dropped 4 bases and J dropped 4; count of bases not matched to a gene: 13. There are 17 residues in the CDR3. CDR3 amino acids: CASSSPGASGSSDTQYF. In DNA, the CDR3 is TGTGCCAGCAGTTCCCCTGGCGCTAGCGGGTCCTCAGATACGCAGTATTTT.

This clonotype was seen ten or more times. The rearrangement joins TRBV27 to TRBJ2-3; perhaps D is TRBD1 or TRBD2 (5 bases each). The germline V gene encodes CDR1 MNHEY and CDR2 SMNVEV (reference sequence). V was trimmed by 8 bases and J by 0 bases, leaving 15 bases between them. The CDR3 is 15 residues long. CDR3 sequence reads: CASAWGFSSTDTQYF. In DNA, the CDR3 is TGTGCCAGCGCATGGGGGTTTTCTAGCACAGATACGCAGTATTTT.

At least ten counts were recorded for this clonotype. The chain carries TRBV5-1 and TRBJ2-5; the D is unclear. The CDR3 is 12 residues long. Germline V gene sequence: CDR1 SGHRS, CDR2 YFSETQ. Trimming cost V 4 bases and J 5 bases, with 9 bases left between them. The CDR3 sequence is CASSQHVETQYF. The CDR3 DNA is TGCGCCAGCAGCCAACACGTGGAGACCCAGTACTTC.

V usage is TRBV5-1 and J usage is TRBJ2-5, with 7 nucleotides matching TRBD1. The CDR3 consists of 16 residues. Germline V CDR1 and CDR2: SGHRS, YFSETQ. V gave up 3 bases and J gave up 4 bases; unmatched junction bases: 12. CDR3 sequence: CASSSTPMTGRETQYF. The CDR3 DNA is TGCGCCAGCAGCTCCACCCCAATGACAGGGCGAGAGACCCAGTACTTC.

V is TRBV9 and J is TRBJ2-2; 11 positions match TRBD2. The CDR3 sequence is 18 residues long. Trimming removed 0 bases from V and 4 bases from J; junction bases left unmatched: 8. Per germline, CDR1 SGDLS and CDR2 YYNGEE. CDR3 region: CASSVVSSGGAFTGELFF. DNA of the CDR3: TGTGCCAGCAGCGTAGTGAGTAGCGGGGGGGCCTTCACCGGGGAGCTGTTTTTT.

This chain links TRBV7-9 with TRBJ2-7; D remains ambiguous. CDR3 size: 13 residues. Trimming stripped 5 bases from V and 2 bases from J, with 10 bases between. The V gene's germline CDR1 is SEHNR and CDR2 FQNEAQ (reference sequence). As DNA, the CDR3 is TGTGCCAGCAGCCTGGCCTATACCTACGAGCAGTACTTC. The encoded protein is CASSLAYTYEQYF.

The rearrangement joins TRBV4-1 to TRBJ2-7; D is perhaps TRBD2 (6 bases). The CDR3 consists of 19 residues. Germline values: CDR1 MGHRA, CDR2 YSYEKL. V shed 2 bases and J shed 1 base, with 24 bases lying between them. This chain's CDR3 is CASSQISLGMGGRSYEQYF. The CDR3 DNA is TGCGCCAGCAGCCAAATTTCGCTTGGTATGGGGGGAAGATCCTACGAGCAGTACTTC.

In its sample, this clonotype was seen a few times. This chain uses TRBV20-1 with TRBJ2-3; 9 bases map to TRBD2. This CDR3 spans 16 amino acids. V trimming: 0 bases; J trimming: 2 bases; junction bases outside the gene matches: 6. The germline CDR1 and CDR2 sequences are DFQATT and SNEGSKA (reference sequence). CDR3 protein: CSARDRLAETTDTQYF. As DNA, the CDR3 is TGCAGTGCTAGAGATAGACTAGCGGAGACCACAGATACGCAGTATTTT.

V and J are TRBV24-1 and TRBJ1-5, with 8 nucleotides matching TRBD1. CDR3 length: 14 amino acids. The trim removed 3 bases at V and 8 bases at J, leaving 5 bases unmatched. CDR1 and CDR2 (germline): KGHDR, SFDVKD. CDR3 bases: TGTGCCACCAGTGATATTGGACAGGGTAAGCCCCAGCATTTT. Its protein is CATSDIGQGKPQHF.

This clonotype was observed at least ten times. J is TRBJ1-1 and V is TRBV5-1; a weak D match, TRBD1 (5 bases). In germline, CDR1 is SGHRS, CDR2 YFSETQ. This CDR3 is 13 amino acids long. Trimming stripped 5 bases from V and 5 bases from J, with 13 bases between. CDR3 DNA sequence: TGCGCCAGCAGTCTCAGGGAAAGGACTGAAGCTTTCTTT. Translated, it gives CASSLRERTEAFF. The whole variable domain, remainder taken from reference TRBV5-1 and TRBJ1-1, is KAGVTQTPRYLIKTRGQQVTLSCSPISGHRSVSWYQQTPGQGLQFLFEYFSETQRNKGNFPGRFSGRQFSNSRSEMNVSTLELGDSALYLCASSLRERTEAFFGQGTRLTVV.

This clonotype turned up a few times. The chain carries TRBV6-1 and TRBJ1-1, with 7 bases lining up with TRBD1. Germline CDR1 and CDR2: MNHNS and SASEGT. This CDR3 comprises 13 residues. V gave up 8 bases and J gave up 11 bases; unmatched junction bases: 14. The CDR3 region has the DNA TGTGCCAGCCACCCAGAGGGGGCAAAAAGGGCTTTCTTT. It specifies CASHPEGAKRAFF.

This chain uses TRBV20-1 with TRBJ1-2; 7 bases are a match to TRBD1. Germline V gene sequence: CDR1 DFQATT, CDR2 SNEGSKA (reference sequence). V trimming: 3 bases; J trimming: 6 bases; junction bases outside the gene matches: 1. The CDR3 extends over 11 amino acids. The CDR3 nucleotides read TGCAGTGCTAGGACAGGGCATGGCTACACCTTC. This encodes CSARTGHGYTF.

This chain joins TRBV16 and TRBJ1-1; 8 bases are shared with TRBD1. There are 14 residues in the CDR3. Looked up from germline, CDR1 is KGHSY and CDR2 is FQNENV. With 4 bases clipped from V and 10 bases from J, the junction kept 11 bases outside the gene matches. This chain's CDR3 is CASSRYQGARLAFF. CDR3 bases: TGTGCCAGCAGCCGGTATCAGGGGGCCCGTTTAGCTTTCTTT.